This T cell receptor beta chain is drawn from a study of cytomegalovirus exposure and HLA in healthy donors. Study as a whole: Both the approximately 130 validation repertoires and the roughly 620 first-cohort repertoires used the same platform, as reported by a later analysis. Study-wide results and limits: In vitro work confirmed that a few CMV-associated chains recognize CMV antigens. It was found in a later analysis that first-cohort TCR clusters tended to co-occur in the 130 or so validation repertoires. Cytomegalovirus association was assigned to about 180 TCR beta chains.

J gave up 7 bases and V 5 bases, and 10 bases lay outside the gene matches. Germline CDR1 reads SGHTA; CDR2 reads FQGNSA. The CDR3 has 15 residues. The assay was immunoSEQ multiplex PCR, and TCRdb's table has in-frame clones only and misses some. The sample holds 75,000 to 85,000 clones, approximately 90% seen once. With respect to this clone: Its antigen is not known.

The specimen sequenced was PBMCs. This receptor was obtained from a man aged 25-45 years in good health and CMV-seronegative. The chain links TRBV7-2 to TRBJ2-1, with 8 bases identical to TRBD2. In DNA form, the CDR3 reads TGTGCCAGCAGCAACCTAGCGGGCCTTTTTAATGAGCAGTTCTTC. Residues: CASSNLAGLFNEQFF.